The present T cell receptor (beta chain) was sequenced within a study of T cell responses to AZD1222 COVID-19 vaccine. Here immunoSEQ multiplex PCR was the method, and the copy in TCRdb shows in-frame clones only, minus some. Of under 150,000 clones listed, 90% are singletons. Sequences were derived from peripheral blood, sampled on day 0 of AZD1222 vaccination. The receptor comes from an adult in good health.

CDR3 in amino acids: CASSQEGSGYSYEQYF. The DNA for the CDR3 is TGCGCCAGCAGCCAAGAAGGGAGCGGGTACTCCTACGAGCAGTACTTC. The chain couples TRBV4-1 to TRBJ2-7, with D maybe TRBD2 (6 bases). The CDR3 extends over 16 amino acids. CDR1 and CDR2 (germline): MGHRA, YSYEKL. Trimming shortened V by 0 bases and J by 0 bases, and 12 bases separated the two germline ends.